This T cell receptor (beta chain) was captured by sequencing in a study of OX40 agonist ivuxolimab in advanced cancers. Study in general: Treatment of patients was with ivuxolimab, an agonistic anti-OX40 (CD134) antibody. General study points: At 0.1 to 3.0 mg/kg and by week 6, CD4+ and CD8+ T cells in the blood had expanded clonally. There were, on average, more expanded clones in CD8+ T cells than in CD4+.

At baseline, cycle 4 day 1, and cycle 7 day 1, blood was sampled. Turning to this clone: As yet, its antigen is unknown.

V gave up 3 bases and J gave up 2 bases, with 13 bases separating them. Germline assignment: CDR1 GTSNPN and CDR2 SVGIG (reference sequence). This CDR3 is 15 amino acids long. Only in-frame clones appear in the TCRdb table, and some are missing; sequencing was by immunoSEQ multiplex PCR. The profile shows around 44,000 clones, 65% to 85% of them singletons. The genes are TRBV30 and TRBJ2-2; D might be TRBD1 (6 bases). The source of this sequence is an adult with an advanced solid tumor such as melanoma, head and neck, liver or kidney cancer. Specimen: CD4+ or CD8+ T cells sorted from blood, collected in a trial of the OX40 agonist ivuxolimab. DNA for the CDR3: TGTGCCTGGAGGGTGAGGGGGATCAACACCGGGGAGCTGTTTTTT. Translating it yields CAWRVRGINTGELFF.